A selection of T cell receptor beta chains follows, all from one sample in a study of neoadjuvant nivolumab and ipilimumab in lung cancer. TCRdb's copy holds only in-frame clones and misses some; the assay was immunoSEQ multiplex PCR. The sample has under 50,000 clones; more than 85% are singletons. Sequenced here: blood, sampled before neoadjuvant nivolumab, alone or with ipilimumab. The receptors derive from an adult with non-small cell lung cancer. Some clones in this sample may be carry-over from other donors' samples. CDR3s include the opening cysteine and the closing phenylalanine or tryptophan. Each record gives: CDR3 protein, V gene, CDR3 length, J gene.

CASSNQGTTGELFF TRBV6-1 14 TRBJ2-2
CASSLISGEQFF TRBV11-2 12 TRBJ2-1
CASSLGGEGKLFF TRBV7-2 13 TRBJ1-4
CASSYPEAGGPYEQYF TRBV7-2 16 TRBJ2-7
CASSEIAGAPHNEQFF TRBV25-1 16 TRBJ2-1
CASSPNGAYEQYF TRBV7-8 13 TRBJ2-7
CAWSVFGGSYTEAFF TRBV30 15 TRBJ1-1
CASSQRGRDSTDTQYF TRBV4-1 16 TRBJ2-3
CASSPQRANTEAFF TRBV18 14 TRBJ1-1
CASSQELAPTDTQYF TRBV4-1 15 TRBJ2-3
CASSLGGNTEAFF TRBV5-1 13 TRBJ1-1
CASSPPRTATLAKNIQYF TRBV18 18 TRBJ2-4
CASSPDRMNTEAFF TRBV18 14 TRBJ1-1
CATNRGQGFEQYF TRBV15 13 TRBJ2-7
CASSLVAGKADGYTF TRBV5-1 15 TRBJ1-2
CATQGAWTDTQYF TRBV7-9 13 TRBJ2-3
CAWSVSRGNTEAFF TRBV30 14 TRBJ1-1
CASSRLAVNTGELFF TRBV2 15 TRBJ2-2
CASSPLYGSGANVLTF TRBV7-9 16 TRBJ2-6
CASSLLRGSGANVLTF TRBV7-2 16 TRBJ2-6
CASSLYSGRTYNEQFF TRBV5-6 16 TRBJ2-1
CASRRPGQRYEQYF TRBV11-2 14 TRBJ2-7
CASSALAQTSGRALETQYF TRBV6-1 19 TRBJ2-5
CASSPSGSTDTQYF TRBV14 14 TRBJ2-3
CAWGPSNYGYTF TRBV30 12 TRBJ1-2
CASSLYDGAEAFF TRBV7-9 13 TRBJ1-1
CASSGGGGAKTQYF TRBV2 14 TRBJ2-5
CASSLDKPSTDTQYF TRBV5-1 15 TRBJ2-3